This T cell receptor beta chain was retrieved from a study of Graves' ophthalmopathy and Graves' hyperthyroidism. Whole-study context: The study drew peripheral blood at initial diagnosis, before any treatment.

Study-wide points: Most thyroid-expanded clonotypes exceeding 0.001 frequency were also found in blood.

On this clonotype: Antigen: not known.

The V end lost 7 bases, the J end lost 0 bases, and 9 bases lay between the germline ends. There are 13 residues in the CDR3. Amplification from RNA transcripts yielded the TCR beta CDR3 regions. HTBI primers primed a first-round RT-PCR, and a second-round multiplex PCR followed. MiXCR, applied by TCRdb to the multiplex PCR reads, yields one record per CDR3 protein. The profile shows over 450,000 distinct CDR3 sequences, about an eighth of them singletons. Sequencing was done on a sample of blood. The receptor's source is a woman aged 30 to 39 with Graves' ophthalmopathy. The V gene is TRBV12-3 or TRBV12-4, the J gene TRBJ1-1, with unresolved D. The CDR3 DNA reads TGTGCCAGCATCTTGTCAATGAACACTGAAGCTTTCTTT. Residues: CASILSMNTEAFF.